The 32 T cell receptor beta chains below were found in one sample sequenced in a study of PD-L1 blockade in urothelial cancer. Sequenced by immunoSEQ multiplex PCR; TCRdb stores in-frame clones only, minus some. The profile covers just over 400 clones, with about 30% appearing a single time and 16% taken by the ten largest. The material was tumor tissue, obtained before atezolizumab (anti-PD-L1) treatment. These TCRs come from an elderly man with urothelial cancer.

V usage is TRBV29-1 and J usage is TRBJ1-3; 7 positions match TRBD1. The ends lost 0 bases at V and 0 bases at J; junction bases unmatched: 8. The CDR3 consists of 17 residues. The V gene's germline CDR1 is SQVTM and CDR2 ANQGSEA. The CDR3 coding sequence is TGCAGCGTTGAAGATCGAGGACAGGCGAGCTCTGGAAACACCATATATTTT. Protein sequence: CSVEDRGQASSGNTIYF.

The CDR3 sequence: CASSLRQGAGNEQFF. Here the CDR3 DNA reads TGTGCCAGCAGCCTAAGACAGGGGGCGGGAAATGAGCAGTTCTTC. The chain combines TRBV11-3 with TRBJ2-1; 10 nucleotides agree with TRBD1. Germline CDR1 SGHNT, CDR2 YENEEA. V trimming: 5 bases; J trimming: 7 bases; junction bases outside the gene matches: 8. This CDR3 contains 15 residues.

This clone was counted a few times. The rearrangement joins TRBV6-8 to TRBJ1-1, with a weak D call TRBD1 (5 bases). Per germline, CDR1 MNHGY and CDR2 SAAAGT. The germline V and J ends were trimmed by 6 bases and 7 bases, with 12 bases remaining between them. The CDR3 loop spans 12 amino acids. The CDR3 reads CASSARDLEAFF. The CDR3, as DNA: TGTGCCAGCAGCGCTCGGGACCTTGAAGCTTTCTTT.

This clone was seen more than once but under ten times. One end of the junction fails to match germline, which may point to a read error. The J gene is TRBJ2-3, the V gene TRBV6-8; the D is unclear. The germline V gene has CDR1 MNHGY and CDR2 SAAAGT. There are 12 residues in the CDR3. As DNA, the CDR3 is TGTGCCATCAGTTTCAGTCAAGATACGCAGTATTTT. This encodes CAISFSQDTQYF.

The chain links TRBV6-8 to TRBJ1-3; 7 bases are shared with TRBD1. CDR1 is MNHGY and CDR2 is SAAAGT in the germline V gene. J gave up 4 bases and V 11 bases, and 8 bases lay outside the gene matches. The CDR3 sequence is 13 residues long. This CDR3 reads CASQGDFGNTIYF. DNA of the CDR3: TGTGCCTCCCAGGGGGATTTCGGAAACACCATATATTTT.

The genes are TRBV10-2 and TRBJ2-3; D is unclear. V lost 2 bases and J lost 4, with 4 bases in between. Germline V gives CDR1 WSHSY, CDR2 SAAADI. There are 12 residues in the CDR3. CDR3 sequence: CASSEGADTQYF. The DNA for the CDR3 is TGCGCCAGCAGTGAGGGAGCAGATACGCAGTATTTT.

The chain is built from TRBV6-7 and TRBJ2-7, with D uncertain. TRBV6-7 is marked as an open reading frame, function uncertain. The CDR3 spans 11 residues. The germline V and J ends were trimmed by 6 bases and 5 bases, with 8 bases remaining between them. The CDR3 spells CASSWSDEQYF. CDR3 DNA: TGTGCCAGCAGCTGGTCCGACGAGCAGTACTTC.

In nucleotides, the CDR3 is TGTGCCAGTAGTATTCGGACTGCGAGATCTTACAATGAGCAGTTCTTC. It codes for CASSIRTARSYNEQFF. V usage is TRBV19 and J usage is TRBJ2-1, with D perhaps TRBD2 (5 bases). Germline lookup yields CDR1 LNHDA and CDR2 SQIVND (reference sequence). V was pared by 3 bases and J by 4 bases, with 16 bases between. The CDR3 is 16 amino acids.

The J gene is TRBJ2-1, the V gene TRBV14; 11 bases line up with TRBD1. The V gene's germline CDR1 is SGHDN and CDR2 FVKESK. This CDR3 has 18 amino acids. The V gene end was trimmed by 1 base and the J gene end by 8 bases; junction bases not matched to a gene: 13. The CDR3 nucleotides are TGTGCCAGCAGCCAAGGTGGGGGCTGGGACAGGGGGGCATATGAGCAGTTCTTC. Its translation is CASSQGGGWDRGAYEQFF. Based on the CDR3 plus reference TRBV14 and TRBJ2-1, the full variable domain is EAGVTQFPSHSVIEKGQTVTLRCDPISGHDNLYWYRRVMGKEIKFLLHFVKESKQDESGMPNNRFLAERTGGTYSTLKVQPAELEDSGVYFCASSQGGGWDRGAYEQFFGPGTRLTVL.

J is TRBJ1-2 and V is TRBV14, with no clear D. The CDR3 length is 14 residues. The V and J ends lost 2 bases and 8 bases respectively, with 15 bases between them. Germline loops: CDR1 SGHDN, CDR2 FVKESK. CDR3 nucleotide sequence: TGTGCCAGCAGCCAAAGGTCAGCCATTAGGGGCTACACCTTC. Translation: CASSQRSAIRGYTF. The full variable domain, with the rest looked up from reference TRBV14 and TRBJ1-2, is EAGVTQFPSHSVIEKGQTVTLRCDPISGHDNLYWYRRVMGKEIKFLLHFVKESKQDESGMPNNRFLAERTGGTYSTLKVQPAELEDSGVYFCASSQRSAIRGYTFGSGTRLTVV.

This clone is deemed hyperexpanded. The chain has TRBV6-8 and TRBJ2-5; 11 bases map to TRBD2. Germline CDR1 is MNHGY and CDR2 is SAAAGT. The CDR3 loop spans 15 amino acids. Unmatched junction bases numbered 2, after V lost 2 bases and J lost 3 bases. The CDR3 reads CASSYVTSGKETQYF. Written as DNA, the CDR3 is TGTGCCAGCAGTTACGTGACTAGCGGGAAAGAGACCCAGTACTTC.

This clone was seen a few times. V is TRBV30 and J is TRBJ1-1; 7 bases are a match to TRBD1. Per the germline V gene, CDR1 is GTSNPN and CDR2 is SVGIG (reference sequence). The V and J ends lost 2 bases and 8 bases, in that order; junction bases with no gene match: 11. CDR3 length: 14 residues. CDR3 DNA: TGTGCCTGGAGTCCCCTATCGGGACAGCGGGAAGCTTTCTTT. Residues: CAWSPLSGQREAFF.

This clone was detected a few times. J is TRBJ1-5 and V is TRBV2; the D gene is possibly TRBD1 (5 bases). Trimming left V 2 bases short and J 7 bases short, with 6 bases between. Germline lookup yields CDR1 SNHLY and CDR2 FYNNEI. The CDR3 has 12 amino acids. As DNA, the CDR3 is TGTGCCAGCAGTGAATGGGGGCAGCCCCAGCATTTT. Translating gives CASSEWGQPQHF.

The chain employs TRBV5-1 and TRBJ2-7, with a possible D match to TRBD1 (6 bases). CDR1 SGHRS and CDR2 YFSETQ come from the germline V gene. The CDR3 spans 14 residues. Trimming stripped 1 base from V and 3 bases from J, with 11 bases between. CDR3 region: CASSLTGQSYEQYF. The CDR3 coding sequence is TGCGCCAGCAGCTTGACGGGACAAAGCTACGAGCAGTACTTC. Full variable domain (outside the CDR3, taken from reference TRBV5-1 and TRBJ2-7): KAGVTQTPRYLIKTRGQQVTLSCSPISGHRSVSWYQQTPGQGLQFLFEYFSETQRNKGNFPGRFSGRQFSNSRSEMNVSTLELGDSALYLCASSLTGQSYEQYFGPGTRLTVT.

Only a few counts were recorded for this clone. The chain recombines TRBV6-8 with TRBJ1-2; possible D gene TRBD1, 5 bases. The germline V gene encodes CDR1 MNHGY and CDR2 SAAAGT. V was cut by 4 bases and J by 8 bases, with 17 bases left in between. There are 14 residues in the CDR3. CDR3 amino acids: CASSSRRDGGGYTF. The CDR3 coding sequence is TGTGCCAGCAGTTCTCGCAGGGATGGTGGGGGCTACACCTTC.

This clone was observed a handful of times. The chain employs TRBV11-3 and TRBJ2-1; maybe TRBD1 (5 bases). The germline V gene has CDR1 SGHNT and CDR2 YENEEA. Between the trimmed V and J ends, which lost 3 bases and 6 bases, there was a span of 15 bases. This CDR3 contains 15 residues. In DNA, the CDR3 is TGTGCCAGCAGCTTGGTGCAGGGCAGCCGCAATGAGCAGTTCTTC. Translation gives CASSLVQGSRNEQFF.

J is TRBJ1-2 and V is TRBV6-7; D unresolved. TRBV6-7 carries the ORF label, with uncertain function. The germline V and J ends were trimmed by 7 bases and 4 bases, with 7 bases remaining between them. CDR3 length: 11 amino acids. The CDR3 region has the DNA TGTGCCAGCAACGACGGCTATGGCTACACCTTC. This sequence encodes CASNDGYGYTF.

CDR3 amino acids: CASSQDPWTGAYEQYF. The CDR3 bases are TGTGCCAGCAGCCAAGACCCCTGGACAGGTGCCTACGAGCAGTACTTC. This chain uses TRBV14 with TRBJ2-7; 7 nucleotides match TRBD1. The CDR3 loop spans 16 amino acids. Trimming took 0 bases from V and 2 from J; bases not matched to a gene: 7. CDR1 SGHDN and CDR2 FVKESK come from the germline V gene.

This chain joins TRBV11-3 and TRBJ2-3; no definite D call. V was cut by 1 base and J by 5 bases, with 10 bases left in between. The V gene's germline CDR1 is SGHNT and CDR2 YENEEA. The CDR3 has 14 amino acids. CDR3 sequence (DNA): TGTGCCAGCAGCTTAGTGCGTCTTGGAGATACGCAGTATTTT. Its translation is CASSLVRLGDTQYF.

This clone occurred a few times. A base went unread or is ambiguous, so its residue is labelled X. The chain is built from TRBV28 and TRBJ2-1; no definite D call. Trimming left V 6 bases short and J 8 bases short, with 17 bases between. CDR1 is MDHEN, CDR2 SYDVKM, per germline. The CDR3 sequence is 14 residues long. This chain's CDR3 is CASSLQVXIDEQFF. CDR3 sequence (DNA): TGTGCCAGCAGCCTCCAAGTGGRGATCGATGAGCAGTTCTTC.

Only a few counts were recorded for this clone. This chain uses TRBV11-3 with TRBJ2-3; TRBD2 matches at 10 bases. The length of the CDR3 is 15 residues. Germline V gene data show CDR1 as SGHNT and CDR2 as YENEEA. V gave up 3 bases and J gave up 5 bases; unmatched junction bases: 5. CDR3 residues: CASSLKLAGRDTQYF. DNA for the CDR3: TGTGCCAGCAGCTTGAAACTAGCGGGACGAGATACGCAGTATTTT.

This clone was seen a handful of times. CDR3 in amino acids: CASSFRGSSSYEQYF. DNA for the CDR3: TGTGCCAGCAGCTTCCGGGGATCGAGCTCCTACGAGCAGTACTTC. The gene calls are TRBV11-3 and TRBJ2-7, with D possibly being TRBD2 (5 bases). There are 15 residues in the CDR3. V was shortened by 3 bases and J by 0 bases, with 12 bases between the two germline ends. The germline CDR1 and CDR2 sequences are SGHNT and YENEEA. The whole variable domain, remainder taken from reference TRBV11-3 and TRBJ2-7, is EAGVVQSPRYKIIEKKQPVAFWCNPISGHNTLYWYLQNLGQGPELLIRYENEEAVDDSQLPKDRFSAERLKGVDSTLKIQPAELGDSAVYLCASSFRGSSSYEQYFGPGTRLTVT.

This clone has a handful of counts. J is TRBJ1-2 and V is TRBV6-8; TRBD1 matches at 10 bases. From germline, CDR1 is MNHGY and CDR2 SAAAGT. Trimming cost V 2 bases and J 6 bases; bases outside gene matches: 12. This CDR3 has 17 residues. The DNA for the CDR3 is TGTGCCAGCAGTTACCCCGTCGGCCCCGGGACAGGGGATGGCTACACCTTC. Its translation: CASSYPVGPGTGDGYTF.

The J gene is TRBJ2-1, the V gene TRBV18; 11 positions agree with TRBD1. The CDR3 spans 16 residues. V dropped 7 bases and J dropped 3; count of bases not matched to a gene: 8. Germline V gene lookup returns CDR1 KGHSH and CDR2 LQKENI. The CDR3 here is CASWTGGGMFYNEQFF. The DNA of the CDR3 is TGTGCCAGCTGGACAGGGGGCGGTATGTTCTACAATGAGCAGTTCTTC. Supplemented by reference TRBV18 and TRBJ2-1, the full variable domain reads NAGVMQNPRHLVRRRGQEARLRCSPMKGHSHVYWYRQLPEEGLKFMVYLQKENIIDESGMPKERFSAEFPKEGPSILRIQQVVRGDSAAYFCASWTGGGMFYNEQFFGPGTRLTVL.

The genes are TRBV5-1 and TRBJ1-2; D ambiguous. In germline, CDR1 is SGHRS, CDR2 YFSETQ. CDR3 length equals 16 residues. V was pared by 4 bases and J by 0 bases, with 16 bases between. The CDR3 is CASSPGLLSSNYGYTF. Written as DNA, the CDR3 is TGCGCCAGCAGCCCCGGACTGCTCTCTTCTAACTATGGCTACACCTTC.

The V gene is TRBV23-1, the J gene TRBJ2-7; D not resolved. TRBV23-1 is placed among ORFs of uncertain function. V dropped 6 bases and J dropped 6 bases, with 15 bases sitting between them. The CDR3 length is 13 residues. This CDR3 reads CASSLAGASEQYF. In nucleotides, the CDR3 is TGCGCCAGCAGCTTGGCTGGAGCATCCGAGCAGTACTTC.

The V call is TRBV18, the J call TRBJ2-7; a weak D match, TRBD2 (6 bases). Germline CDR1 and CDR2: KGHSH and LQKENI. This CDR3 contains 14 residues. The V end lost 3 bases, the J end lost 1 base, and 10 bases lay between the germline ends. The CDR3 sequence: CASSPGTSSYEQYF. DNA for the CDR3: TGTGCCAGCTCACCCGGGACTTCGTCCTACGAGCAGTACTTC.

This clone has a single count. The chain has TRBV18 and TRBJ1-2, with no clear D. The CDR3 sequence is 15 residues long. Germline CDR1 is KGHSH and CDR2 is LQKENI. The V and J ends lost 3 bases and 1 base respectively, with 12 bases between them. CDR3 protein: CASSPRSDGNYGYTF. The CDR3 nucleotides are TGTGCCAGCTCACCCCGCTCGGACGGTAACTATGGCTACACCTTC.

The rearrangement uses TRBV12-5 and TRBJ1-3; D not resolved. CDR3 length equals 11 residues. Germline V gene data show CDR1 as LGHNT and CDR2 as FRNRAP. CDR3 nucleotide sequence: TGTGCCAGCAAAGAGACGCACACCATATATTTT. Translating gives CASKETHTIYF.

This chain links TRBV29-1 with TRBJ2-7; D gene unclear. Germline assignment: CDR1 SQVTM and CDR2 ANQGSEA. V shed 4 bases and J shed 2 bases, with 12 bases lying between them. The CDR3 covers 13 residues. The CDR3 reads CSVARTATYEQYF. The CDR3 DNA reads as TGCAGCGTTGCACGGACGGCTACCTACGAGCAGTACTTC.

This clone was counted only a few times. The chain employs TRBV11-3 and TRBJ2-7; 7 nucleotides line up with TRBD1. The CDR3 runs 16 residues. CDR1 is SGHNT and CDR2 is YENEEA in the germline V gene. V shed 3 bases and J 6 bases; nucleotides not matched to a gene: 14. CDR3 sequence reads: CASSFNRDSFMCEQYF. CDR3 DNA sequence: TGTGCCAGCAGCTTCAACAGGGACAGCTTTATGTGCGAGCAGTACTTC.

CDR3 nucleotides: TGTGCCAGCAGCTTTCCGGGACTAGCGGCCTCTAGCACAGATACGCAGTATTTT. Translated: CASSFPGLAASSTDTQYF. V usage is TRBV11-3 and J usage is TRBJ2-3, with 11 bases lining up with TRBD2. The CDR3 has 18 amino acids. In germline, CDR1 is SGHNT, CDR2 YENEEA. J was trimmed by 0 bases and V by 3 bases; bases with no gene match: 8.